This T cell receptor beta chain was obtained from a study of cytomegalovirus exposure and HLA in healthy donors. Study-wide background: It was reported in a later analysis that the 100 to 150 validation repertoires used the same platform as the 500 to 700 first-cohort repertoires. Overall study results and limits: The dataset shows that most TCR sequences were rare, while some public TCRs occurred in many donors.

Method: immunoSEQ multiplex PCR; TCRdb's copy keeps in-frame clones and lacks some. This sample has 68,000 or so clones, with about 90% found just once. V shed 9 bases and J 4 bases; nucleotides not matched to a gene: 8. CDR3 size: 14 residues. CDR1 MDHEN and CDR2 SYDVKM come from the germline V gene. About this clone: What it binds is unknown.

The TCR originated in a man aged 18-30 years in good health and CMV-seronegative. The sequencing sample was made of PBMCs. The chain uses TRBV28 and TRBJ2-2, with 7 bases identical to TRBD2. CDR3 loop: CASSPGTITGELFF. In nucleotides, the CDR3 is TGTGCCAGTAGCCCCGGGACTATCACCGGGGAGCTGTTTTTT.